Listed below are T cell receptor beta chains from one sample, sequenced in a study of shared clonotypes between healthy human individuals. Only in-frame clones appear in the TCRdb table, and some are missing; sequencing was by immunoSEQ multiplex PCR. The sample records under 550,000 clones, around 96% being singletons. The sample was naive CD4+ T cells sorted from blood. The receptors stem from a woman aged 25 to 39 in good health. The CDR3 runs from the conserved cysteine through the conserved F or W. The D gene is left open where the match is weak. A row's size may be missing; if present it is once, few, many or a size class.

V gene,clone size,D gene,J gene,CDR3 DNA,CDR3 protein
TRBV6-1,NA,TRBD2,TRBJ2-7,TGTGCCAGCAGTTCGGGACTAGCGGGAGTAGAAGAGCAGTACTTC,CASSSGLAGVEEQYF
TRBV25-1,NA,TRBD2,TRBJ2-5,TGTGCCAGCAGTGGGGGTGCTAGCGGGAGAGGGGAGACCCAGTACTTC,CASSGGASGRGETQYF
TRBV2,few,NA,TRBJ1-5,TGTGCCAGCAAGATTAGCCAAAACCGAAATCAGCCCCAGCATTTT,CASKISQNRNQPQHF
TRBV28,NA,NA,TRBJ2-5,TGTGCCAGCAGTTCCCTCGATAAGTACCAAGAGACCCAGTACTTC,CASSSLDKYQETQYF
TRBV5-1,NA,NA,TRBJ1-5,TGCGCCAGCAGACTAGGGGGTTGGGGCAATCAGCCCCAGCATTTT,CASRLGGWGNQPQHF
TRBV7-7,NA,TRBD1,TRBJ2-7,TGTGCCAGCAGCTTAGGGACAGGAACTTCCTACGAGCAGTACTTC,CASSLGTGTSYEQYF
TRBV28,NA,NA,TRBJ2-7,TGTGCCAGCAGTTTAGGACAGAGCTACGAGCAGTACTTC,CASSLGQSYEQYF
TRBV7-6,NA,NA,TRBJ2-2,TGTGCCAGCAGCTTAGTAGGGACTCTCAACAACGGGGAGCTGTTTTTT,CASSLVGTLNNGELFF
TRBV28,NA,TRBD1,TRBJ2-4,TGTGCCACCGACGGACAGGGAAAAAACATTCAGTACTTC,CATDGQGKNIQYF
TRBV11-2,NA,TRBD1,TRBJ2-5,TGTGCCAGCAGCTCCCCCCAGGGGGCAAAGACCCAGTACTTC,CASSSPQGAKTQYF